Only a few counts were recorded for the clone carrying this T cell receptor (beta chain). Antigen unknown. This record belongs to a study of T-cell memory formation after mild COVID-19. Germline loops: CDR1 SGHVS, CDR2 FQNEAQ. CDR3 length equals 14 residues. V lost 5 bases, J lost 4 bases, and 14 bases lay in between. Libraries for TCRalpha and TCRbeta carried sample barcodes and unique molecular identifiers via 5'RACE. TCRdb processed the 5' RACE reads anew with MiXCR; each CDR3 protein has one entry. This table holds 300,000 to 350,000 distinct CDR3 sequences, 13% to 15% found once. Notes on the study in general: Within pre-infection memory, some responding clones were found, suggesting cross-reactive memory joined. A balance of CD4 and CD8 characterized clones contracting day 15 to 85, whereas later expanders leaned CD4+. The study found contracting CD4+ clones mainly in CM and EM and contracting CD8+ clones in EMRA.

The specimen sequenced was PBMCs or a T cell subset sorted from them (not recorded which). The sequence was collected from a man younger than 35 who had mild COVID-19 (a few samples of this study predate the infection). Cell type and time point are not known. This chain uses TRBV7-8 with TRBJ1-1; D possibly corresponds to TRBD1 (5 bases). CDR3: CASSLGAPSTEAFF. As DNA, the CDR3 is TGTGCCAGCAGCCTAGGGGCCCCCAGCACTGAAGCTTTCTTT.